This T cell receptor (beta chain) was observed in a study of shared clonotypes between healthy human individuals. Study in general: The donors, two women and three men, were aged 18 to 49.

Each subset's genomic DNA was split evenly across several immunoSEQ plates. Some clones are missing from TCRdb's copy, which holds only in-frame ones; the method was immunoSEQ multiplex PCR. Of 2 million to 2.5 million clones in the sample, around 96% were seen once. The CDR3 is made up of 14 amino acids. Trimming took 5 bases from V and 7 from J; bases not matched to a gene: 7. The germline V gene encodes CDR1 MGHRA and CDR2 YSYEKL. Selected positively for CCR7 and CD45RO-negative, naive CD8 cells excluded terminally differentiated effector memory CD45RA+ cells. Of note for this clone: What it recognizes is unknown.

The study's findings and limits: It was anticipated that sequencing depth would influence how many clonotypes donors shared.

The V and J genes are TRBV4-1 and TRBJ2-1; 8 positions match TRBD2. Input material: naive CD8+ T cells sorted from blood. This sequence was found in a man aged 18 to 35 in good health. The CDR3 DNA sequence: TGCGCCAGCAGCTTTGGACTAGCCATGAATGAGCAGTTCTTC. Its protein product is CASSFGLAMNEQFF.